This T cell receptor beta chain derives from a study of CD8 T cells in Susac syndrome. Germline V lookup: CDR1 LGHNA, CDR2 YSLEER. The CDR3 contains 16 residues. J gave up 3 bases and V 3 bases, and 10 bases lay outside the gene matches. Random-hexamer reverse transcription was applied to about 0.5 to 1 ug RNA. TCRdb fed the immunoSEQ multiplex PCR reads into MiXCR, producing one record per CDR3 protein. The repertoire holds about 300,000 distinct CDR3 sequences, with around 91% as singletons. The receptor's source is a human donor with multiple sclerosis. Sequencing used CD8+ T cells from PBMCs. The rearrangement uses TRBV4-3 and TRBJ1-1, with 7 bases fitting TRBD1. The CDR3 spells CASSHAQGWGDTEAFF. CDR3 DNA sequence: TGCGCCAGCAGCCACGCACAGGGGTGGGGGGACACTGAAGCTTTCTTT.